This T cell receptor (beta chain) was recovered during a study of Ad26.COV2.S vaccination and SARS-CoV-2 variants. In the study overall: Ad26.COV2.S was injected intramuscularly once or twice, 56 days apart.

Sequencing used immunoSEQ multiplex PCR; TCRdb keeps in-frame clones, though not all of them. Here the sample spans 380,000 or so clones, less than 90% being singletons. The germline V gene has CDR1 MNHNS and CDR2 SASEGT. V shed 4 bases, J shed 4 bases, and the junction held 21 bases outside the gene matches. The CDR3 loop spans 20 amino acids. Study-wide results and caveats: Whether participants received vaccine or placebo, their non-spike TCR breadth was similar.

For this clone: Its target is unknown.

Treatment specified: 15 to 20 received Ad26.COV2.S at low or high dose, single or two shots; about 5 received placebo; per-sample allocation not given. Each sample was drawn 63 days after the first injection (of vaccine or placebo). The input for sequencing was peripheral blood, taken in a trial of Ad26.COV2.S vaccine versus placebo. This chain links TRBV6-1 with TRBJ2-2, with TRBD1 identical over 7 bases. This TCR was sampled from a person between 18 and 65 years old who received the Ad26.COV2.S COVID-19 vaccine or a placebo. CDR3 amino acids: CASSAKPLRVGTDTTGELFF. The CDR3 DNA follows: TGTGCCAGCAGTGCTAAACCCCTCAGGGTAGGGACAGATACCACCGGGGAGCTGTTTTTT.